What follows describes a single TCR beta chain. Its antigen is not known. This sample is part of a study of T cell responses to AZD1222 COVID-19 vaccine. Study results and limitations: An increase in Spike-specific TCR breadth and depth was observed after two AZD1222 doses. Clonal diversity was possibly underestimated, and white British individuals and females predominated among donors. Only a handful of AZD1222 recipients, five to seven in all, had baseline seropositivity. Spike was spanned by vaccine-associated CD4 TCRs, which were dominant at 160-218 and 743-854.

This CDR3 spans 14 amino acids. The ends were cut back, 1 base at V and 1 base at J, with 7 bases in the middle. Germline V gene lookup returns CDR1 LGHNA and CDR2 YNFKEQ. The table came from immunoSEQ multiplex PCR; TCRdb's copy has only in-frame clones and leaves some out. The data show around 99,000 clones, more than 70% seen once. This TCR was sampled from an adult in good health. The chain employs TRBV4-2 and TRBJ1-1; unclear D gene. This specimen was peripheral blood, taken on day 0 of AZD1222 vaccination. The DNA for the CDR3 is TGTGCCAGCAGCCAAGTCTACAAGAACACTGAAGCTTTCTTT. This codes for CASSQVYKNTEAFF.